These 4 T cell receptor beta chains came from one sample sequenced in a study of blood T cell repertoires in COVID-19. Profiled with immunoSEQ multiplex PCR; TCRdb holds only in-frame clones, not every one. The sample has roughly 230,000 clones, roughly 84% seen once. The source material was PBMCs or T cells enriched from blood (not recorded which). The origin of the receptors is a man in his fifties who had recovered from COVID-19.

The CDR3 coding sequence is TGTGCCAGCAGCAGAGACAGGGTGATAACGACAGATACGCAGTATTTT. This sequence encodes CASSRDRVITTDTQYF. The genes are TRBV5-8 and TRBJ2-3, with TRBD1 matching over 7 bases. The germline V gene has CDR1 SGHTS and CDR2 YDEGEE. V lost 4 bases and J lost 3; bases outside the gene matches: 11. The CDR3 runs to 16 residues.

This clone was counted ten times or more. The chain carries TRBV11-3 and TRBJ2-2, with 11 positions matching TRBD1. Germline V gives CDR1 SGHNT, CDR2 YENEEA. This CDR3 is built from 17 residues. J lost 4 bases, V lost 0 bases, and 4 bases had no gene match. The CDR3 region is CASSLDGQGAVTGELFF. The DNA of the CDR3 is TGTGCCAGCAGCTTAGACGGACAGGGGGCAGTCACCGGGGAGCTGTTTTTT.

V is TRBV4-3 and J is TRBJ1-5, with D unresolved. Per the germline V gene, CDR1 is LGHNA and CDR2 is YSLEER. This CDR3 has 15 amino acids. V shed 1 base and J shed 0 bases, with 7 bases lying between them. DNA of the CDR3: TGCGCCAGCAGCCAAGGCGGCGATAGCAATCAGCCCCAGCATTTT. This translates into CASSQGGDSNQPQHF.

The chain links TRBV5-6 to TRBJ1-1, with no clear D. The CDR3 spans 15 residues. V gave up 3 bases and J gave up 4 bases, with 16 bases separating them. The germline V gene has CDR1 SGHDT and CDR2 YYEEEE. Here the CDR3 DNA reads TGTGCCAGCAGCTACCGCGGTGGGAGGACCACTGAAGCTTTCTTT. Amino acids: CASSYRGGRTTEAFF. The full variable domain, its missing parts supplied by reference TRBV5-6 and TRBJ1-1, is DAGVTQSPTHLIKTRGQQVTLRCSPKSGHDTVSWYQQALGQGPQFIFQYYEEEERQRGNFPDRFSGHQFPNYSSELNVNALLLGDSALYLCASSYRGGRTTEAFFGQGTRLTVV.